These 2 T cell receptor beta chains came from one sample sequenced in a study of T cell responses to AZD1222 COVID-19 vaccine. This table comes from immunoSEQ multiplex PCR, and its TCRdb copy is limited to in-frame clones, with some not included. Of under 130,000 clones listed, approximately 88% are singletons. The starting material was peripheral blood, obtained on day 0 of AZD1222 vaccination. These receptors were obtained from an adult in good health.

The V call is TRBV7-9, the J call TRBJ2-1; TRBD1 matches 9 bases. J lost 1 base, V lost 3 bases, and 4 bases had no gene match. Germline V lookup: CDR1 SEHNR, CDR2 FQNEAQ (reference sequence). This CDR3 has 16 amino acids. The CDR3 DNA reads TGTGCCAGCAGCTTGGGACAGGGACTATCCTACAATGAGCAGTTCTTC. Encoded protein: CASSLGQGLSYNEQFF. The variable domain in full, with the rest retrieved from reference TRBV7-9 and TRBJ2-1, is DTGVSQNPRHKITKRGQNVTFRCDPISEHNRLYWYRQTLGQGPEFLTYFQNEAQLEKSRLLSDRFSAERPKGSFSTLEIQRTEQGDSAMYLCASSLGQGLSYNEQFFGPGTRLTVL.

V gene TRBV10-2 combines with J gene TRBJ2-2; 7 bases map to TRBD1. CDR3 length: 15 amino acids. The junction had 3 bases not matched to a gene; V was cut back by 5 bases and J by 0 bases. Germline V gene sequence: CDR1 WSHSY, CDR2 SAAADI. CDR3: CASSSGTANTGELFF. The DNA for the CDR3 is TGCGCCAGCAGTTCCGGGACAGCGAACACCGGGGAGCTGTTTTTT.